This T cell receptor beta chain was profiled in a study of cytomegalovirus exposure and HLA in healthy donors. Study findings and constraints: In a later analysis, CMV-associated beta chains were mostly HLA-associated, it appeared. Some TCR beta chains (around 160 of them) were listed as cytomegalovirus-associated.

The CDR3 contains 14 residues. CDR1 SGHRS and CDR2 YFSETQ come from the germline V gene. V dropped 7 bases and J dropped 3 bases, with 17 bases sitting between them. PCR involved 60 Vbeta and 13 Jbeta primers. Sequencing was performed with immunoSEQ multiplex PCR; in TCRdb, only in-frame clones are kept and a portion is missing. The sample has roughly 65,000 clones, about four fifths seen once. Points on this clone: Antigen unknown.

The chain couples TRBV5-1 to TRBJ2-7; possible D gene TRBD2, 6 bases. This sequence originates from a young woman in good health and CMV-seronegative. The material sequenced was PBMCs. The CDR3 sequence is CASGLSAGHYEQYF. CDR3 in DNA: TGCGCCAGCGGACTTTCGGCGGGGCACTACGAGCAGTACTTC.